One sample yielded the 13 T cell receptor beta chains listed below, sequenced in a study of CD8+CD57+ T cells in acquired aplastic anemia. Genomic DNA provided the template from which TCR beta VDJ and CDR3 profiles were obtained. TCRdb used MiXCR to reprocess the reads, holding one entry per CDR3 protein. In the table there are 400,000 to 450,000 distinct CDR3 sequences, about 70% of which are singletons. Material: sorted CD4+, CD8+, or CD8+CD57+ T cells (not recorded which) from PBMCs. The receptors stem from a human donor in good health, serving as a control.

Only one count was recorded for this clonotype. The chain carries TRBV20-1 and TRBJ2-3, with D perhaps TRBD2 (5 bases). This CDR3 has 16 amino acids. Germline V gene sequence: CDR1 DFQATT, CDR2 SNEGSKA (reference sequence). V shed 5 bases and J shed 2 bases, with 20 bases lying between them. DNA for the CDR3: TGCAGTGCTTACCTTCCCGACTACGAGCACACAGATACGCAGTATTTT. This sequence encodes CSAYLPDYEHTDTQYF.

A note on this clonotype: Compared with germline, one end of the junction differs, possibly owing to a read error. J is TRBJ2-3 and V is TRBV7-6; D not certain. Germline V gene data show CDR1 as SGHVS and CDR2 as FNYEAQ. The CDR3 runs 16 residues. CDR3 in DNA: TGTGCCAGCAGCGTAGCACTTAATCAGCCCCAGCATTTTCAGTATTTT. As protein: CASSVALNQPQHFQYF. The whole variable domain, filled in from reference TRBV7-6 and TRBJ2-3, reads GAGVSQSPRYKVTKRGQDVALRCDPISGHVSLYWYRQALGQGPEFLTYFNYEAQQDKSGLPNDRFSAERPEGSISTLTIQRTEQRDSAMYRCASSVALNQPQHFQYFGPGTRLTVL.

Of note for this clonotype: As the CDR3 is not closed by the conserved phenylalanine or tryptophan, this likely results from a read error. The DNA is omitted, as the CDR3 cannot be located on it reliably, and the CDR3 follows TCRdb's listing. This chain uses TRBV19 with TRBJ1-6. The CDR3 is 16 residues long, counting both termini. The germline V gene encodes CDR1 LNHDA and CDR2 SQIVND (reference sequence). The CDR3 protein is CASSSRNRGYEQYFGL.

On this clonotype: At one end, the junction sequence differs from germline, possibly due to a read error. The rearrangement joins TRBV5-1 to TRBJ1-4; possibly TRBD1 for D (6 bases). Germline V gene lookup returns CDR1 SGHRS and CDR2 YFSETQ. The CDR3 runs 15 residues. The CDR3 DNA sequence: TGCGCCACCAGCAGAGATCGGACAGCGAATGAAAAACTGTTTTTT. Protein product: CATSRDRTANEKLFF.

V gene TRBV12-5 combines with J gene TRBJ2-7, with D possibly being TRBD1 or TRBD2 (6 bases each). The V end lost 3 bases, the J end lost 1 base, and 19 bases lay between the germline ends. CDR1 is LGHNT and CDR2 is FRNRAP in the germline V gene. This CDR3 is 17 amino acids long. CDR3 coding DNA: TGTGCTAGTGGTTTACCGACCACAGGGAGGAGGTCCTACGAGCAGTACTTC. Translated: CASGLPTTGRRSYEQYF. Together with reference TRBV12-5 and TRBJ2-7, the CDR3 gives the full variable domain: DARVTQTPRHKVTEMGQEVTMRCQPILGHNTVFWYRQTMMQGLELLAYFRNRAPLDDSGMPKDRFSAEMPDATLATLKIQPSEPRDSAVYFCASGLPTTGRRSYEQYFGPGTRLTVT.

This clonotype was detected many times. This rearrangement joins TRBV7-2 to TRBJ1-5, with D possibly TRBD1 on 6 matching bases. CDR1 and CDR2 (germline): SGHTA, FQGNSA. This CDR3 region has 14 residues. V was clipped by 3 bases and J by 7 bases, with 13 bases between them. The CDR3 bases are TGTGCCAGCAGCTTCTACCCGGACAGCCAGCCCCAGCATTTT. Its protein product is CASSFYPDSQPQHF.

This clonotype was picked up many times. The chain employs TRBV20-1 and TRBJ2-1, with D tentatively TRBD1 or TRBD2 (6 bases each). V was clipped by 6 bases and J by 0 bases, with 15 bases between them. The CDR3 length is 15 residues. Germline V gene sequence: CDR1 DFQATT, CDR2 SNEGSKA (reference sequence). The CDR3 here is CSAITGAFSYNEQFF. The CDR3 nucleotides are TGCAGTGCCATCACGGGGGCCTTCTCCTACAATGAGCAGTTCTTC.

A note on this clonotype: A much larger clone is a single base away; this may be a read error. This likely comes from a read error, as the CDR3 has no conserved phenylalanine or tryptophan at its end. V is TRBV5-4 and J is TRBJ2-2, with D perhaps given as TRBD1 or TRBD2 (5 bases each). The V end lost 3 bases, the J end lost 4 bases, and 22 bases lay between the germline ends. The CDR3 covers 18 residues. The germline V gene has CDR1 SGHNT and CDR2 YYREEE (reference sequence). The CDR3 DNA sequence: TGTGCCAGCAGCTCGCCAACTTCCGGGGCATGGAGCACCGGGGAGCTGTTTCTT. This encodes CASSSPTSGAWSTGELFL.

On this clonotype itself: The CDR3 carries no conserved terminal phenylalanine or tryptophan, so it likely arises from a read error. The DNA is omitted, as the CDR3 cannot be located on it reliably, and the CDR3 follows TCRdb's listing. V and J are TRBV7-2 and TRBJ1-6; the table names TRBD1, a call not compared with the DNA. The CDR3 comprises 13 residues, both ends counted. Germline V gene data show CDR1 as SGHTA and CDR2 as FQGNSA. The CDR3 is CASSPNGQGSDTQ.

A few counts support this clonotype. The CDR3 loop is CASSLGSLNTEAFF. CDR3 in DNA: TGTGCCAGCAGCTTAGGTTCATTGAACACTGAAGCTTTCTTT. This sequence joins TRBV7-2 and TRBJ1-1; no firm D call. The CDR3 consists of 14 residues. V gave up 1 base and J gave up 0 bases, with 6 bases separating them. Looked up from germline, CDR1 is SGHTA and CDR2 is FQGNSA.

V usage is TRBV19 and J usage is TRBJ2-7; D is perhaps TRBD2 (6 bases). The CDR3 has 14 amino acids. Germline-derived CDR1 and CDR2 are LNHDA and SQIVND (reference sequence). Trimming left V 8 bases short and J 1 base short, with 15 bases between. The CDR3 sequence is CASSRGGGSYEQYF. CDR3 sequence (DNA): TGTGCCAGTTCTCGCGGTGGAGGGTCCTACGAGCAGTACTTC.

The chain couples TRBV7-3 to TRBJ1-5, with D tentatively TRBD1 (5 bases). Per germline, CDR1 SGHTA and CDR2 FQGTGA. The ends were cut back, 5 bases at V and 16 bases at J, with 27 bases in the middle. CDR3 length: 15 residues. CDR3 region: CASSDVGVSTEAFHF. For the CDR3, the DNA is TGTGCCAGCAGCGATGTGGGGGTCAGCACTGAAGCTTTCCATTTT.

This clonotype was counted a few times. This rearrangement joins TRBV3-1 to TRBJ2-2, with D unresolved. V was clipped by 0 bases and J by 8 bases, with 16 bases between them. CDR3 length: 16 residues. Germline CDR1 is LGHDT and CDR2 is YNNKEL (reference sequence). The CDR3 protein is CASSQDNIGWSGELFF. CDR3 coding DNA: TGTGCCAGCAGCCAAGACAATATAGGGTGGTCGGGGGAGCTGTTTTTT.